This note documents a single T cell receptor beta chain sequence. Between the trimmed V and J ends, which lost 7 bases and 3 bases, there was a span of 7 bases. This CDR3 region has 11 residues. Germline assignment: CDR1 SEHNR and CDR2 FQNEAQ (reference sequence). The source of the sample is a study of T cells in Graves' hyperthyroidism and ophthalmopathy. What was amplified from RNA transcripts were TCR beta CDR3 regions. The TCR CDR3 first-round RT-PCR relied on the HTBI primer set. TCRdb itself ran the multiplex PCR reads through MiXCR, one entry per CDR3 protein. Among hundreds of thousands of distinct CDR3 sequences listed, roughly 46% were seen once. Stable hyperthyroidism: no ophthalmopathy progression over 18 months of follow-up. Diagnoses rested on clinical symptoms, serum thyroxine and TRAb, thyroid ultrasound and orbital computed tomography.

This chain links TRBV7-9 with TRBJ2-7; D is unresolved. Sequenced sample: peripheral blood or thyroid tissue (not recorded which). The sequence derives from a woman aged 18 to 35 with Graves' hyperthyroidism. The CDR3 region is CASITFYEQYF. As DNA, the CDR3 is TGTGCCAGCATAACCTTCTACGAGCAGTACTTC.